This T cell receptor beta chain is from a study of blood T cell repertoires in COVID-19. Source study methods: Quantification of nucleated cells was approximated via reference gene primer amplification. Generated by immunoSEQ multiplex PCR, the TCRdb table keeps only in-frame clones and is missing some. V and J calls and clone size are those listed in that table; D and trimming were worked out from the DNA. The sample consists of roughly 100,000 clones, roughly 79% of them appearing once. Deletions cut 5 bases from V and 2 bases from J, with 13 bases between. Germline CDR1 and CDR2: SGHTA and FQGNSA. This CDR3 spans 14 amino acids.

The J gene is TRBJ2-7, the V gene TRBV7-2; no clear D gene. The source of this sequence is an elderly man with COVID-19, enrolled during active disease. Sequenced sample: peripheral blood. CDR3 residues: CASSTVGSTYEQYF. The CDR3 DNA sequence: TGTGCCAGCAGCACCGTGGGCAGCACCTACGAGCAGTACTTC.